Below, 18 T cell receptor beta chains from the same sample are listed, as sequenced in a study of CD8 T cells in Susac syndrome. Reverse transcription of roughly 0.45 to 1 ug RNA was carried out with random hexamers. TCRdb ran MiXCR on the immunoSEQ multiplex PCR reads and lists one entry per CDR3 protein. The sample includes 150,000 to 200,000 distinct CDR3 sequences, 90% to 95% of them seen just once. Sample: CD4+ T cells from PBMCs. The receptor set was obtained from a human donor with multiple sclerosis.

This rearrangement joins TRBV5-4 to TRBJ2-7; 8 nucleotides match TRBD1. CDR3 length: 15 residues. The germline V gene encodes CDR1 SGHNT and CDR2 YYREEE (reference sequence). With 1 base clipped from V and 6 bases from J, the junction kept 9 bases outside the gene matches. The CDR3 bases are TGTGCCAGCAGCTTGCAGCATCAGGGGGCCCGCGAGCAGTACTTC. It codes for CASSLQHQGAREQYF.

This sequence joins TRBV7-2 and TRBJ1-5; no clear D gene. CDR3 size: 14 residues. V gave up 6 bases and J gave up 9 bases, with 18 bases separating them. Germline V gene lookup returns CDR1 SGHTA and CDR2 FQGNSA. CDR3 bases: TGTGCCAGCAGTTCCGCAGGAACCTCGGGGCCCCAGCATTTT. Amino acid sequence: CASSSAGTSGPQHF.

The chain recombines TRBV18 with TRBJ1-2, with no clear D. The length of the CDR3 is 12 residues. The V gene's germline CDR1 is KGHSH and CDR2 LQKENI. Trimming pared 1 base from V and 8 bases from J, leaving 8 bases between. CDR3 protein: CASSPRSGGYTF. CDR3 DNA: TGTGCCAGCTCACCACGAAGTGGCGGCTACACCTTC.

CDR3 sequence: CASTYLAGVGYEQYF. CDR3 DNA sequence: TGTGCCAGCACCTATCTAGCGGGAGTGGGATACGAGCAGTACTTC. This rearrangement joins TRBV6-2 or TRBV6-3 to TRBJ2-7; 10 bases match TRBD2. The CDR3 covers 15 residues. Looked up from germline, CDR1 is MNHEY and CDR2 is SVGEGT. V shed 7 bases and J 4 bases; nucleotides not matched to a gene: 10.

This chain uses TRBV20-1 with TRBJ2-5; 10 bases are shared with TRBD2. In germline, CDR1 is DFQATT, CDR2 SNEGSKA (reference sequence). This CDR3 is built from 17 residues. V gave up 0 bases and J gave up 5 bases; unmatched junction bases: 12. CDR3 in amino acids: CSARDFGTSVGVETQYF. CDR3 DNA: TGCAGTGCTAGAGATTTCGGGACTAGCGTGGGGGTCGAGACCCAGTACTTC.

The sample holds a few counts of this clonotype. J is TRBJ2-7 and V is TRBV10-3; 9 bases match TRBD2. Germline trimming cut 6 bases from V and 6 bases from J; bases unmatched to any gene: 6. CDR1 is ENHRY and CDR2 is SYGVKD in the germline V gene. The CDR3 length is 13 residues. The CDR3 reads CAISPGTSPEQYF. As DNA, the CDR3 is TGTGCCATCAGCCCCGGGACTAGCCCCGAGCAGTACTTC.

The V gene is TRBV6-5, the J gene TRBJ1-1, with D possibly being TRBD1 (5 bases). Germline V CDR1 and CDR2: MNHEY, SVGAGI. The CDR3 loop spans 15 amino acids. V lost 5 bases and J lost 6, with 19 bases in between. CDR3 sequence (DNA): TGTGCCAGCAGTCCCCGCCCAGGGAGTAGGGCTGAAGCTTTCTTT. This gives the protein CASSPRPGSRAEAFF.

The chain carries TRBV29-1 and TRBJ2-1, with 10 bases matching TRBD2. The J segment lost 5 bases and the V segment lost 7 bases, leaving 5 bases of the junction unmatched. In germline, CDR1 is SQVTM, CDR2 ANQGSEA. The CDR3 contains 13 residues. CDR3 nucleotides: TGCAGCGGAGTAGCGGGGGGCAACAATGAGCAGTTCTTC. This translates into CSGVAGGNNEQFF.

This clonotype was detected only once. CDR3 protein: CSARRLAASYEQYF. Here the CDR3 DNA reads TGCAGTGCTAGAAGGCTAGCGGCCTCCTACGAGCAGTACTTC. The genes are TRBV20-1 and TRBJ2-7; 7 nucleotides match TRBD2. The length of the CDR3 is 14 residues. The V and J ends lost 2 bases and 0 bases, in that order; junction bases with no gene match: 4. Germline CDR1 and CDR2: DFQATT and SNEGSKA (reference sequence).

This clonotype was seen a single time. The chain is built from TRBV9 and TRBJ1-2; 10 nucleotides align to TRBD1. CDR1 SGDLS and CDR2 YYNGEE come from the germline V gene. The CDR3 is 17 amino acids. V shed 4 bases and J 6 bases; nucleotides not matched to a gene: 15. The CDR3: CASSPRTGGRVVDGYTF. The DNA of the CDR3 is TGTGCCAGCAGCCCCAGGACAGGGGGACGAGTAGTGGATGGCTACACCTTC. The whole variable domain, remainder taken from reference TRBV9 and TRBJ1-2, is DSGVTQTPKHLITATGQRVTLRCSPRSGDLSVYWYQQSLDQGLQFLIQYYNGEERAKGNILERFSAQQFPDLHSELNLSSLELGDSALYFCASSPRTGGRVVDGYTFGSGTRLTVV.

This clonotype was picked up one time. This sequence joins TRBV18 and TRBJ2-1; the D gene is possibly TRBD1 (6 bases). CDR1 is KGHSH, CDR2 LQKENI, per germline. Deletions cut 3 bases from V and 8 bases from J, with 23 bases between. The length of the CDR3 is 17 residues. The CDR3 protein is CASSPEMTGGLGHEQFF. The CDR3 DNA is TGTGCCAGCTCACCCGAGATGACAGGCGGTCTCGGGCATGAGCAGTTCTTC.

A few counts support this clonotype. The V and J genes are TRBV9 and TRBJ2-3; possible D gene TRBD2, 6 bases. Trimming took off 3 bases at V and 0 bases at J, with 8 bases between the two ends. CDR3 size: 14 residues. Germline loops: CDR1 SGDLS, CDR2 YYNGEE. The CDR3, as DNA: TGTGCCAGCAGCGCAGCGGGTAGCACAGATACGCAGTATTTT. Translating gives CASSAAGSTDTQYF.

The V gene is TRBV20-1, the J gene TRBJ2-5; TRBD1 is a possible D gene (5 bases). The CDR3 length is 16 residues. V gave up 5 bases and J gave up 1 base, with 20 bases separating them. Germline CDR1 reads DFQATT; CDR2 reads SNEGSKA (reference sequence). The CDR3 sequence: CSARARRQSPQETQYF. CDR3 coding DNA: TGCAGTGCTCGGGCTAGGAGACAGAGCCCCCAAGAGACCCAGTACTTC.

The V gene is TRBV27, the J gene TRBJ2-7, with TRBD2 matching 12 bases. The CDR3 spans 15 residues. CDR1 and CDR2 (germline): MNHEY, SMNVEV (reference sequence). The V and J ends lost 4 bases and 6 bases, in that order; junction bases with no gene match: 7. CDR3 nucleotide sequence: TGTGCCAGCAGTTCCACGACTAGCGGGAGCCTCGAGCAGTACTTC. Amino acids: CASSSTTSGSLEQYF.

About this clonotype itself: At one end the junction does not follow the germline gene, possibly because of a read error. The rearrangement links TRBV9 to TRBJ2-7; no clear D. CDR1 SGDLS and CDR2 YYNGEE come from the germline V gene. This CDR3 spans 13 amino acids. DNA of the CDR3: TGTGCCAGCAGCCCCCAAGGCGTCTACGAACAGTACTTC. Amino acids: CASSPQGVYEQYF.

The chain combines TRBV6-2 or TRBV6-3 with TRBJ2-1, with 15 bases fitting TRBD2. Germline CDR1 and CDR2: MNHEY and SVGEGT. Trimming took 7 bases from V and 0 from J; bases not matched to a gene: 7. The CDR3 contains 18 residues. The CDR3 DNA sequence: TGTGCCAGCACTTTCGGGACTAGCGGGAGGAGCTCCTACAATGAGCAGTTCTTC. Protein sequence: CASTFGTSGRSSYNEQFF.

This CDR3 is CASGGDSGANVLTF. The CDR3, as DNA: TGCGCCAGCGGGGGAGACTCTGGGGCCAACGTCCTGACTTTC. This chain links TRBV5-1 with TRBJ2-6; D is tentatively TRBD1 or TRBD2 (5 bases each). V shed 7 bases and J shed 0 bases, with 8 bases lying between them. Germline V lookup: CDR1 SGHRS, CDR2 YFSETQ. The CDR3 sequence is 14 residues long. The complete variable domain, with remaining parts taken from reference TRBV5-1 and TRBJ2-6, reads KAGVTQTPRYLIKTRGQQVTLSCSPISGHRSVSWYQQTPGQGLQFLFEYFSETQRNKGNFPGRFSGRQFSNSRSEMNVSTLELGDSALYLCASGGDSGANVLTFGAGSRLTVL.

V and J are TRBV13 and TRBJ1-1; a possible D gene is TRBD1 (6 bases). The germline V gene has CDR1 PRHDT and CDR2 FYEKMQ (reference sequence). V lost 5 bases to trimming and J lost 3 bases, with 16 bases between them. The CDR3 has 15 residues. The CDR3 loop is CASSPTDSFYTEAFF. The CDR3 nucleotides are TGTGCCAGCAGCCCGACGGACAGTTTCTACACTGAAGCTTTCTTT.